This T cell receptor (beta chain) originates from a study of cytomegalovirus exposure and HLA in healthy donors. Findings and caveats of the study: When analyzed later, a missense DCLRE1C variant was found to be linked to TCR beta V- and J-gene trimming. Roughly even sequencing depth across donors was the assumption behind the presence/absence analyses.

As regards this clone: Its antigen is not known.

The PCR was carried out with 60 Vbeta primers and 13 Jbeta primers. This table comes from immunoSEQ multiplex PCR, and its TCRdb copy is limited to in-frame clones, with some not included. The repertoire has some 170,000 clones, around 64% of them found once; the top ten carry 2.5% to 3%. The ends were cut back, 2 bases at V and 4 bases at J, with 11 bases in the middle. Germline V gives CDR1 MNHEY, CDR2 SMNVEV (reference sequence). CDR3 length: 14 amino acids. The source material was PBMCs. The rearrangement links TRBV27 to TRBJ1-1; a possible D gene is TRBD1 (6 bases). The TCR sequence derives from a woman in her thirties in good health and CMV-seronegative. CDR3 coding DNA: TGTGCCAGCAGTTTAAGGGGGTCCGGCACTGAAGCTTTCTTT. Amino acid sequence: CASSLRGSGTEAFF.